Listed below are T cell receptor beta chains from one sample, sequenced in a study of identical twins. Each CDR3 protein is one row after TCRdb ran MiXCR on the 5' RACE reads. Of just over 450,000 distinct CDR3 sequences in the sample, over 12% were seen once. The data also belong to a second study, concerning yellow fever vaccine responses in identical twins.

The sequenced sample consisted of CD4+ T cells sorted from blood. The receptors derive from a young woman in good health. Both conserved end residues are part of each CDR3. A D gene is named only where the DNA matches it firmly. The listing skips clone size in some rows; elsewhere it reads once, few, many or a size class.

cdr3_aa: CATRVRVPIIPYEQYF
cdr3_nt: TGTGCCACGCGTGTCCGGGTTCCTATAATTCCCTACGAGCAGTACTTC
j_call: TRBJ2-7
clone_size: .
v_call: TRBV6-1
d_call: .
cdr3_length: 16

cdr3_aa: CASTPGLASANEQFF
cdr3_nt: TGCGCCAGCACCCCTGGCTTGGCTAGCGCCAATGAGCAGTTCTTC
j_call: TRBJ2-1
clone_size: few
v_call: TRBV5-1
d_call: .
cdr3_length: 15

cdr3_aa: CASSFRQGWYEQYF
cdr3_nt: TGTGCCAGCAGTTTCCGGCAGGGTTGGTACGAGCAGTACTTC
j_call: TRBJ2-7
clone_size: many
v_call: TRBV12-3/TRBV12-4
d_call: .
cdr3_length: 14

cdr3_aa: CSYLGTEEREGSSYNEQFF
cdr3_nt: TGCAGCTACCTGGGGACTGAGGAGCGGGAGGGAAGCTCCTACAATGAGCAGTTCTTC
j_call: TRBJ2-1
clone_size: few
v_call: TRBV29-1
d_call: TRBD2
cdr3_length: 19

cdr3_aa: CASSTVEAGGSYEQYF
cdr3_nt: TGTGCCAGCAGCACAGTGGAGGCGGGGGGCTCCTACGAGCAGTACTTC
j_call: TRBJ2-7
clone_size: .
v_call: TRBV25-1
d_call: TRBD2
cdr3_length: 16

cdr3_aa: CSARDLRLAGGQGEQFF
cdr3_nt: TGCAGTGCTAGAGACCTCCGACTAGCGGGAGGGCAGGGTGAGCAGTTCTTC
j_call: TRBJ2-1
clone_size: few
v_call: TRBV20-1
d_call: TRBD2
cdr3_length: 17

cdr3_aa: CASSYNGASSGNTIYF
cdr3_nt: TGTGCCAGCAGTTACAATGGCGCGAGCTCTGGAAACACCATATATTTT
j_call: TRBJ1-3
clone_size: .
v_call: TRBV6-5
d_call: .
cdr3_length: 16

cdr3_aa: CASSLGTGNEQFF
cdr3_nt: TGTGCCAGCAGCTTAGGGACCGGGAATGAGCAGTTCTTC
j_call: TRBJ2-1
clone_size: few
v_call: TRBV7-3
d_call: .
cdr3_length: 13

cdr3_aa: CASSLAAYNSPLHF
cdr3_nt: TGTGCCAGCAGCTTAGCAGCGTATAATTCACCCCTCCACTTT
j_call: TRBJ1-6
clone_size: .
v_call: TRBV7-2
d_call: .
cdr3_length: 14

cdr3_aa: CSAARGIGGYTF
cdr3_nt: TGCAGCGCCGCGAGGGGAATAGGTGGCTACACCTTC
j_call: TRBJ1-2
clone_size: .
v_call: TRBV29-1
d_call: .
cdr3_length: 12

cdr3_aa: CAISAGFGEKLFF
cdr3_nt: TGTGCCATCAGTGCTGGGTTCGGGGAAAAACTGTTTTTT
j_call: TRBJ1-4
clone_size: .
v_call: TRBV10-3
d_call: .
cdr3_length: 13

cdr3_aa: CSAREIPPGDQPQHF
cdr3_nt: TGCAGTGCTAGAGAGATCCCCCCAGGGGATCAGCCCCAGCATTTT
j_call: TRBJ1-5
clone_size: .
v_call: TRBV20-1
d_call: .
cdr3_length: 15

cdr3_aa: CASGSLGQLPDEKLFF
cdr3_nt: TGTGCTAGTGGTTCCCTCGGACAGCTCCCCGATGAAAAACTGTTTTTT
j_call: TRBJ1-4
clone_size: .
v_call: TRBV12-5
d_call: .
cdr3_length: 16

cdr3_aa: CASSAGLAGVNEQFF
cdr3_nt: TGTGCCAGCAGCGCGGGACTAGCGGGGGTAAATGAGCAGTTCTTC
j_call: TRBJ2-1
clone_size: many
v_call: TRBV11-2
d_call: TRBD2
cdr3_length: 15

cdr3_aa: CSVAGGAVMIQTQYF
cdr3_nt: TGCAGCGTTGCAGGGGGCGCGGTTATGATCCAGACCCAGTACTTC
j_call: TRBJ2-5
clone_size: .
v_call: TRBV29-1
d_call: TRBD1
cdr3_length: 15

cdr3_aa: CSAPGRGDSPLHF
cdr3_nt: TGCAGTGCACCGGGACGCGGTGATTCACCCCTCCACTTT
j_call: TRBJ1-6
clone_size: .
v_call: TRBV20-1
d_call: .
cdr3_length: 13

cdr3_aa: CSALMTSGWNNEQFF
cdr3_nt: TGCAGTGCGTTGATGACTAGCGGGTGGAACAATGAGCAGTTCTTC
j_call: TRBJ2-1
clone_size: few
v_call: TRBV20-1
d_call: TRBD2
cdr3_length: 15

cdr3_aa: CASSRGLPPDSTQYF
cdr3_nt: TGTGCCAGCAGCCGCGGACTTCCCCCCGATTCTACGCAGTATTTT
j_call: TRBJ2-3
clone_size: many
v_call: TRBV6-1
d_call: .
cdr3_length: 15

cdr3_aa: CASSYSYNEQFF
cdr3_nt: TGTGCCAGCAGTTATTCCTACAATGAGCAGTTCTTC
j_call: TRBJ2-1
clone_size: many
v_call: TRBV6-2/TRBV6-3
d_call: .
cdr3_length: 12

cdr3_aa: CASSTTGQGEDEQYF
cdr3_nt: TGTGCCAGCAGCACCACGGGACAGGGGGAGGACGAGCAGTACTTC
j_call: TRBJ2-7
clone_size: .
v_call: TRBV11-1
d_call: TRBD1
cdr3_length: 15

cdr3_aa: CASSQGPSGAYEQYF
cdr3_nt: TGCGCCAGCAGCCAAGGTCCTAGCGGGGCCTACGAGCAGTACTTC
j_call: TRBJ2-7
clone_size: few
v_call: TRBV4-3
d_call: TRBD2
cdr3_length: 15

cdr3_aa: CASSFSGGPLHF
cdr3_nt: TGTGCCAGCAGTTTTTCGGGGGGACCCCTCCACTTT
j_call: TRBJ1-6
clone_size: few
v_call: TRBV2
d_call: .
cdr3_length: 12

cdr3_aa: CASNGLAGGSDTQYF
cdr3_nt: TGCGCCAGCAATGGACTAGCGGGAGGTTCAGATACGCAGTATTTT
j_call: TRBJ2-3
clone_size: few
v_call: TRBV5-1
d_call: TRBD2
cdr3_length: 15

cdr3_aa: CSVDLGGDTQYF
cdr3_nt: TGCAGCGTTGATTTAGGGGGAGATACGCAGTATTTT
j_call: TRBJ2-3
clone_size: .
v_call: TRBV29-1
d_call: .
cdr3_length: 12

cdr3_aa: CSATRKNTEAFF
cdr3_nt: TGCAGTGCTACTAGAAAGAACACTGAAGCTTTCTTT
j_call: TRBJ1-1
clone_size: .
v_call: TRBV20-1
d_call: .
cdr3_length: 12

cdr3_aa: CASSLARASGSYEQYF
cdr3_nt: TGTGCCAGCAGCTTAGCGCGGGCTAGCGGGTCCTACGAGCAGTACTTC
j_call: TRBJ2-7
clone_size: .
v_call: TRBV7-2
d_call: TRBD2
cdr3_length: 16

cdr3_aa: CAISERAPDEETQYF
cdr3_nt: TGTGCCATCAGTGAGCGTGCTCCCGACGAGGAGACCCAGTACTTC
j_call: TRBJ2-5
clone_size: many
v_call: TRBV10-3
d_call: .
cdr3_length: 15

cdr3_aa: CASSLYGGGSYEQYF
cdr3_nt: TGCGCCAGCAGCTTGTACGGGGGGGGCAGTTACGAGCAGTACTTC
j_call: TRBJ2-7
clone_size: once
v_call: TRBV5-1
d_call: TRBD2
cdr3_length: 15

cdr3_aa: CASSFSTDTQYF
cdr3_nt: TGTGCCAGCAGCTTTAGCACAGATACGCAGTATTTT
j_call: TRBJ2-3
clone_size: many
v_call: TRBV5-1
d_call: .
cdr3_length: 12

cdr3_aa: CASRGTGMANTEAFF
cdr3_nt: TGCGCCAGCCGCGGGACAGGGATGGCGAACACTGAAGCTTTCTTT
j_call: TRBJ1-1
clone_size: few
v_call: TRBV5-1
d_call: TRBD1
cdr3_length: 15